Below are 17 T cell receptor beta chains sequenced from a single sample in a study of high-grade serous ovarian cancer treatment subgroups. Assay used: immunoSEQ multiplex PCR; TCRdb lists only in-frame clones, some missing. The top ten clones hold about 15% of a sample with over 1,000 clones, 74% of them seen once. Tumor samples were taken before definitive surgery or chemotherapy. The sample consisted of tumor tissue. These receptors came from a human donor with high-grade serous ovarian cancer.

The CDR3 sequence is CASSYYRGYQEKLFF. The CDR3 nucleotides read TGTGCCAGCAGTTACTATCGGGGGTATCAAGAAAAACTGTTTTTT. The V call is TRBV6-5, the J call TRBJ1-4, with D perhaps TRBD1 (5 bases). Trimming took off 1 base at V and 8 bases at J, with 14 bases between the two ends. The CDR3 spans 15 residues. Germline values: CDR1 MNHEY, CDR2 SVGAGI.

This clone was recorded only once. The rearrangement joins TRBV18 to TRBJ2-1; 7 bases agree with TRBD2. The CDR3 is 15 amino acids. In germline, CDR1 is KGHSH, CDR2 LQKENI. After removal of 1 base from V and 3 bases from J, the junction contained 3 bases not matched to a gene. The chain's CDR3 is CASSPRRGDYNEQFF. In nucleotides, the CDR3 is TGTGCCAGCTCACCACGACGGGGGGACTACAATGAGCAGTTCTTC. The whole variable domain, filled in from reference TRBV18 and TRBJ2-1, reads NAGVMQNPRHLVRRRGQEARLRCSPMKGHSHVYWYRQLPEEGLKFMVYLQKENIIDESGMPKERFSAEFPKEGPSILRIQQVVRGDSAAYFCASSPRRGDYNEQFFGPGTRLTVL.

The chain uses TRBV27 and TRBJ2-3; 14 nucleotides align to TRBD2. CDR3 length: 18 amino acids. Per germline, CDR1 MNHEY and CDR2 SMNVEV (reference sequence). With 2 bases clipped from V and 1 base from J, the junction kept 5 bases outside the gene matches. CDR3 protein: CASSLGGLAGAGTDTQYF. The DNA for the CDR3 is TGTGCCAGCAGTTTAGGGGGACTAGCGGGGGCTGGCACAGATACGCAGTATTTT.

V usage is TRBV6-1 and J usage is TRBJ2-3, with D uncertain. The CDR3 runs to 12 residues. V lost 1 base to trimming and J lost 3 bases, with 2 bases between them. The V gene's germline CDR1 is MNHNS and CDR2 SASEGT. This chain's CDR3 is CASSEGTDTQYF. CDR3 sequence (DNA): TGTGCCAGCAGTGAAGGGACAGATACGCAGTATTTT.

The count of this clone is one. This chain connects TRBV7-3 to TRBJ1-2; weak D call: TRBD1 (5 bases). The CDR3 is 13 amino acids. V gave up 6 bases and J gave up 8 bases, with 16 bases separating them. Germline V gene lookup returns CDR1 SGHTA and CDR2 FQGTGA. The CDR3 region has the DNA TGTGCCAGCAGTTGGGGGGAGACGGGAGGCTACACCTTC. The encoded protein is CASSWGETGGYTF.

The chain has TRBV19 and TRBJ1-6; D might be TRBD1 (6 bases). V lost 3 bases, J lost 9 bases, and 18 bases lay in between. Germline loops: CDR1 LNHDA, CDR2 SQIVND (reference sequence). The CDR3 extends over 16 amino acids. CDR3 region: CASSIPGAGTSSPLHF. CDR3 bases: TGTGCCAGTAGTATTCCCGGGGCAGGGACAAGTTCACCCCTCCACTTT.

V and J are TRBV6-5 and TRBJ1-1, with TRBD1 matching 7 bases. Trimming cost V 6 bases and J 1 base; bases outside gene matches: 8. Per the germline V gene, CDR1 is MNHEY and CDR2 is SVGAGI. The CDR3 extends over 15 amino acids. CDR3 loop: CASRPGQKTNTEAFF. The CDR3 DNA reads TGTGCCAGCAGACCGGGACAGAAAACGAACACTGAAGCTTTCTTT.

A few counts support this clone. V gene TRBV27 combines with J gene TRBJ1-6; 7 positions match TRBD1. The CDR3 extends over 13 amino acids. Unmatched junction bases numbered 5, after V lost 5 bases and J lost 10 bases. Germline V lookup: CDR1 MNHEY, CDR2 SMNVEV (reference sequence). In nucleotides, the CDR3 is TGTGCCAGCAGTGCGGGACAGTTGTCACCCCTCCACTTT. The encoded protein is CASSAGQLSPLHF.

As for this clone: The sample contains more than one DNA sequence encoding this CDR3. The gene calls are TRBV5-6 and TRBJ2-7, with TRBD1 matching over 8 bases. Losses at the gene ends were 4 bases for V and 3 bases for J; bases not matched to a gene: 6. Germline CDR1 reads SGHDT; CDR2 reads YYEEEE. CDR3 length: 14 residues. The CDR3 sequence: CASSRGQASYEQYF. The CDR3 DNA is TGTGCCAGCAGCCGGGGACAGGCGAGCTACGAGCAGTACTTC.

CDR3 residues: CASSKDSRRNYGYTF. CDR3 nucleotides: TGCGCCAGCAGCAAAGACTCCCGCAGAAACTATGGCTACACCTTC. The J gene is TRBJ1-2, the V gene TRBV5-1, with D hard to call. Trimming stripped 4 bases from V and 2 bases from J, with 15 bases between. The CDR3 sequence is 15 residues long. Germline CDR1 is SGHRS and CDR2 is YFSETQ.

The chain combines TRBV7-2 with TRBJ2-2, with D uncertain. Germline V gene sequence: CDR1 SGHTA, CDR2 FQGNSA. This CDR3 is built from 14 residues. Trimming took 2 bases from V and 4 from J, leaving 8 bases between them. The CDR3 here is CASSLRQGTGELFF. CDR3 coding DNA: TGTGCCAGCAGCTTACGGCAAGGCACCGGGGAGCTGTTTTTT.

V and J are TRBV25-1 and TRBJ1-4; possibly TRBD1 for D (5 bases). The CDR3 length is 15 residues. The V gene's germline CDR1 is MGHDK and CDR2 SYGVNS. With 5 bases removed from V and 6 bases from J, the gap between germline ends came to 16 bases. CDR3 region: CASSPLLGVDEKLFF. The CDR3 DNA reads TGTGCCAGCAGTCCATTGTTGGGGGTGGATGAAAAACTGTTTTTT.

J is TRBJ1-1 and V is TRBV11-2; D perhaps matches TRBD1 (5 bases). Germline V gene sequence: CDR1 SGHAT, CDR2 FQNNGV. Trimming took 2 bases from V and 0 from J, leaving 22 bases between them. The CDR3 contains 19 residues. The CDR3 protein is CASSLPRSASGTVNTEAFF. CDR3 in DNA: TGTGCCAGCAGCTTACCTCGATCCGCCTCCGGGACGGTGAACACTGAAGCTTTCTTT.

Only a few counts were recorded for this clone. The chain uses TRBV5-1 and TRBJ2-7; D may be TRBD1 (6 bases). The CDR3 has 14 amino acids. Germline V gene lookup returns CDR1 SGHRS and CDR2 YFSETQ. V lost 4 bases, J lost 7 bases, and 18 bases lay in between. The CDR3 coding sequence is TGCGCCAGCAGCCGTTGGACAGAACCTATGGAGCAGTACTTC. It is translated as CASSRWTEPMEQYF. Full variable domain (outside the CDR3, taken from reference TRBV5-1 and TRBJ2-7): KAGVTQTPRYLIKTRGQQVTLSCSPISGHRSVSWYQQTPGQGLQFLFEYFSETQRNKGNFPGRFSGRQFSNSRSEMNVSTLELGDSALYLCASSRWTEPMEQYFGPGTRLTVT.

This clone showed up just a few times. The rearrangement joins TRBV4-1 to TRBJ2-7; D is unresolved. Germline loops: CDR1 MGHRA, CDR2 YSYEKL. Trimming cost V 1 base and J 2 bases, with 21 bases left between them. The length of the CDR3 is 18 residues. CDR3 coding DNA: TGCGCCAGCAGCCAAGCTCCCCTCTGGATGGCAGATCCCTACGAGCAGTACTTC. It is translated as CASSQAPLWMADPYEQYF.

The J gene is TRBJ2-2, the V gene TRBV7-8; 9 nucleotides agree with TRBD1. The germline gives CDR1 SGHVS, CDR2 FQNEAQ. Unmatched junction bases numbered 5, after V lost 4 bases and J lost 5 bases. The CDR3 runs 15 residues. The CDR3 is CASSWTGTGTGELFF. CDR3 coding DNA: TGTGCCAGCAGCTGGACCGGGACAGGGACCGGGGAGCTGTTTTTT.

This chain joins TRBV2 and TRBJ1-4; TRBD1 matches 7 bases. The ends lost 3 bases at V and 4 bases at J; junction bases unmatched: 2. Per germline, CDR1 SNHLY and CDR2 FYNNEI. The CDR3 contains 14 residues. The CDR3 region is CASSETGNNEKLFF. The CDR3 coding sequence is TGTGCCAGCAGTGAGACAGGGAATAATGAAAAACTGTTTTTT.